This is a list of T cell receptor beta chains from one sample in a study of blood T cells in healthy people across ages. TCRdb reprocessed the 5' RACE reads via MiXCR and lists one record per CDR3 protein. The data contain some 1.5 million distinct CDR3 sequences, roughly 28% of them singletons. Sequenced input: blood. Receptors originate from a woman in her thirties in good health. CDR3s include the opening cysteine and the closing phenylalanine or tryptophan. The order of the fields is clone size, J gene, D gene, V gene, CDR3 protein, CDR3 DNA. A D gene is named only where the DNA matches it firmly. Clone size, where shown, is once, few, many, or a class for clones that have expanded.

clone size: .; J gene: TRBJ2-7; D gene: .; V gene: TRBV5-1; CDR3 protein: CASSLATGQGYEQYF; CDR3 DNA: TGCGCCAGCAGCTTGGCGACGGGTCAGGGCTACGAGCAGTACTTC
clone size: many; J gene: TRBJ2-1; D gene: .; V gene: TRBV6-6; CDR3 protein: CASSPRHEQFF; CDR3 DNA: TGTGCCAGCAGTCCCCGTCACGAGCAGTTCTTC
clone size: many; J gene: TRBJ2-3; D gene: .; V gene: TRBV5-5; CDR3 protein: CASSFDHRVVTDTQYF; CDR3 DNA: TGTGCCAGCAGCTTTGACCACAGGGTTGTCACAGATACGCAGTATTTT
clone size: .; J gene: TRBJ1-4; D gene: .; V gene: TRBV6-6; CDR3 protein: CASSYPPGSSEKLFF; CDR3 DNA: TGTGCCAGCAGTTACCCGCCAGGGTCGTCTGAAAAACTGTTTTTT
clone size: few; J gene: TRBJ2-4; D gene: .; V gene: TRBV15; CDR3 protein: CATSRDKNIQYF; CDR3 DNA: TGTGCCACCAGCAGAGACAAAAACATTCAGTACTTC
clone size: .; J gene: TRBJ1-3; D gene: .; V gene: TRBV12-3/TRBV12-4; CDR3 protein: CASSFVGGALGNTIYF; CDR3 DNA: TGTGCCAGCAGTTTCGTGGGGGGGGCGCTCGGAAACACCATATATTTT
clone size: many; J gene: TRBJ1-2; D gene: .; V gene: TRBV12-5; CDR3 protein: CASGLHSSAAGYTF; CDR3 DNA: TGTGCTAGTGGTTTGCACAGCTCCGCGGCTGGCTACACCTTC
clone size: many; J gene: TRBJ2-7; D gene: .; V gene: TRBV5-6; CDR3 protein: CASSAGQHYEQYF; CDR3 DNA: TGTGCCAGCAGCGCGGGACAGCACTACGAGCAGTACTTC
clone size: few; J gene: TRBJ2-5; D gene: .; V gene: TRBV7-2; CDR3 protein: CASCLGGFQETQYF; CDR3 DNA: TGTGCCAGCTGCCTCGGCGGGTTTCAAGAGACCCAGTACTTC
clone size: .; J gene: TRBJ1-4; D gene: .; V gene: TRBV6-2/TRBV6-3; CDR3 protein: CASRRVATNEKLFF; CDR3 DNA: TGTGCCAGCCGACGGGTTGCAACTAATGAAAAACTGTTTTTT
clone size: .; J gene: TRBJ2-6; D gene: TRBD1; V gene: TRBV7-2; CDR3 protein: CASSSGQGWAGANVLTF; CDR3 DNA: TGTGCCAGCAGCTCGGGACAGGGGTGGGCTGGGGCCAACGTCCTGACTTTC
clone size: .; J gene: TRBJ1-5; D gene: TRBD1; V gene: TRBV7-2; CDR3 protein: CASSLEGAYNQPQHF; CDR3 DNA: TGTGCCAGCAGCTTAGAGGGGGCCTACAATCAGCCCCAGCATTTT
clone size: .; J gene: TRBJ2-3; D gene: TRBD1; V gene: TRBV28; CDR3 protein: CASSSHRGSSTDTQYF; CDR3 DNA: TGTGCCAGCAGTTCCCACAGGGGGTCTAGCACAGATACGCAGTATTTT
clone size: .; J gene: TRBJ2-7; D gene: .; V gene: TRBV29-1; CDR3 protein: CSGRRAYEQYF; CDR3 DNA: TGCAGCGGACGCAGGGCCTACGAGCAGTACTTC
clone size: few; J gene: TRBJ1-4; D gene: TRBD1; V gene: TRBV7-9; CDR3 protein: CASSFTGEANEKLFF; CDR3 DNA: TGTGCCAGCAGCTTTACAGGGGAAGCTAATGAAAAACTGTTTTTT
clone size: .; J gene: TRBJ2-6; D gene: .; V gene: TRBV15; CDR3 protein: CTTREGTGRAGANVLTF; CDR3 DNA: TGTACCACCAGAGAAGGGACCGGACGGGCCGGGGCCAACGTCCTGACTTTC
clone size: once; J gene: TRBJ2-1; D gene: .; V gene: TRBV6-5; CDR3 protein: CASRIDKQGHEQFF; CDR3 DNA: TGTGCCAGCAGGATCGACAAACAGGGCCACGAGCAGTTCTTC
clone size: .; J gene: TRBJ1-2; D gene: .; V gene: TRBV7-9; CDR3 protein: CASSPRGEAGTNYGYTF; CDR3 DNA: TGTGCCAGCAGCCCCCGGGGTGAGGCGGGGACTAACTATGGCTACACCTTC
clone size: many; J gene: TRBJ2-5; D gene: TRBD2; V gene: TRBV24-1; CDR3 protein: CATSDPRGGGETQYF; CDR3 DNA: TGTGCCACCAGTGATCCCCGCGGGGGAGGAGAGACCCAGTACTTC
clone size: .; J gene: TRBJ2-3; D gene: .; V gene: TRBV7-2; CDR3 protein: CVSSSEGGRNTQYF; CDR3 DNA: TGTGTCAGCAGCTCTGAGGGTGGTCGAAATACGCAGTATTTT
clone size: many; J gene: TRBJ2-5; D gene: TRBD2; V gene: TRBV7-2; CDR3 protein: CASSLSPGLEKTQYF; CDR3 DNA: TGTGCCAGCAGCTTATCCCCGGGACTAGAGAAGACCCAGTACTTC
clone size: many; J gene: TRBJ2-7; D gene: TRBD2; V gene: TRBV12-3/TRBV12-4; CDR3 protein: CASSLAVIAGGPYEQYF; CDR3 DNA: TGTGCCAGCAGTTTAGCGGTAATAGCGGGAGGGCCTTACGAGCAGTACTTC
clone size: few; J gene: TRBJ2-7; D gene: .; V gene: TRBV5-6; CDR3 protein: CASSLEGGGAFYEQYF; CDR3 DNA: TGTGCCAGCAGCTTGGAGGGCGGCGGGGCATTCTACGAGCAGTACTTC
clone size: few; J gene: TRBJ1-4; D gene: .; V gene: TRBV4-1; CDR3 protein: CASRGDRNPAEKLFF; CDR3 DNA: TGCGCCAGCAGGGGGGACCGAAATCCGGCTGAAAAACTGTTTTTT
clone size: few; J gene: TRBJ2-7; D gene: TRBD1; V gene: TRBV20-1; CDR3 protein: CSAHLPGQGTNEQYF; CDR3 DNA: TGCAGTGCTCATCTTCCGGGACAGGGGACCAACGAGCAGTACTTC
clone size: few; J gene: TRBJ1-6; D gene: .; V gene: TRBV18; CDR3 protein: CASSPERVNSPLHF; CDR3 DNA: TGTGCCAGCTCACCAGAAAGGGTAAACTCACCCCTCCACTTT
clone size: .; J gene: TRBJ2-2; D gene: .; V gene: TRBV7-2; CDR3 protein: CASSITSRNTGELFF; CDR3 DNA: TGTGCCAGTAGCATCACTAGCAGAAACACCGGGGAGCTGTTTTTT
clone size: few; J gene: TRBJ2-3; D gene: TRBD1; V gene: TRBV7-3; CDR3 protein: CASSSVTGGGIADTQYF; CDR3 DNA: TGTGCCAGCAGCTCGGTCACAGGGGGCGGGATTGCAGATACGCAGTATTTT
clone size: many; J gene: TRBJ2-7; D gene: .; V gene: TRBV5-1; CDR3 protein: CASSPDNSYEQYF; CDR3 DNA: TGCGCCAGCAGCCCGGACAACTCCTACGAGCAGTACTTC
clone size: few; J gene: TRBJ2-7; D gene: .; V gene: TRBV20-1; CDR3 protein: CSAERAVYEQYF; CDR3 DNA: TGCAGTGCTGAGAGGGCCGTCTACGAGCAGTACTTC
clone size: once; J gene: TRBJ2-5; D gene: .; V gene: TRBV7-6; CDR3 protein: CASSLEGGVGQETQYF; CDR3 DNA: TGTGCCAGCAGCTTAGAGGGGGGGGTAGGGCAAGAGACCCAGTACTTC
clone size: .; J gene: TRBJ1-6; D gene: TRBD1; V gene: TRBV28; CDR3 protein: CASSLQGAYNSPLHF; CDR3 DNA: TGTGCCAGCAGTCTACAGGGGGCCTATAATTCACCCCTCCACTTT
clone size: .; J gene: TRBJ1-5; D gene: .; V gene: TRBV27; CDR3 protein: CASGEGPYSNQPQHF; CDR3 DNA: TGTGCCAGCGGTGAGGGGCCCTATAGCAATCAGCCCCAGCATTTT
clone size: .; J gene: TRBJ2-3; D gene: .; V gene: TRBV9; CDR3 protein: CASSPPRASRAHTQYF; CDR3 DNA: TGTGCCAGCAGCCCTCCTCGAGCGAGCAGGGCCCATACGCAGTATTTT
clone size: many; J gene: TRBJ2-7; D gene: TRBD1; V gene: TRBV20-1; CDR3 protein: CSAHHGDRAYEQYF; CDR3 DNA: TGCAGTGCCCACCACGGGGACAGAGCCTACGAGCAGTACTTC
clone size: many; J gene: TRBJ2-5; D gene: TRBD1; V gene: TRBV12-3/TRBV12-4; CDR3 protein: CASSKDRGVETQYF; CDR3 DNA: TGTGCCAGCAGTAAAGACAGGGGAGTTGAGACCCAGTACTTC
clone size: many; J gene: TRBJ2-7; D gene: .; V gene: TRBV5-4; CDR3 protein: CASTRGGGYEQYF; CDR3 DNA: TGTGCCAGCACCCGTGGAGGGGGTTACGAGCAGTACTTC
clone size: many; J gene: TRBJ2-1; D gene: .; V gene: TRBV10-3; CDR3 protein: CAISESLAVEQFF; CDR3 DNA: TGTGCCATCAGTGAGTCACTAGCAGTTGAGCAGTTCTTC
clone size: .; J gene: TRBJ2-7; D gene: .; V gene: TRBV29-1; CDR3 protein: CSVEEGTGTYYGEQYF; CDR3 DNA: TGCAGCGTTGAAGAAGGGACCGGGACATACTACGGCGAGCAGTACTTC
clone size: few; J gene: TRBJ2-1; D gene: TRBD2; V gene: TRBV7-9; CDR3 protein: CASSLDETSGVSSYNEQFF; CDR3 DNA: TGTGCCAGCAGCTTAGATGAGACTAGCGGGGTCAGCTCCTACAATGAGCAGTTCTTC
clone size: .; J gene: TRBJ2-7; D gene: .; V gene: TRBV7-2; CDR3 protein: CANSPQRGGEQYF; CDR3 DNA: TGTGCCAACAGCCCACAGAGGGGGGGCGAGCAGTACTTC
clone size: .; J gene: TRBJ2-3; D gene: TRBD2; V gene: TRBV20-1; CDR3 protein: CSPNLAGSADTRYF; CDR3 DNA: TGCAGTCCGAACTTAGCGGGATCGGCAGATACGCGGTATTTT
clone size: many; J gene: TRBJ2-5; D gene: .; V gene: TRBV10-2; CDR3 protein: CASSGPGSTSKTQYF; CDR3 DNA: TGCGCCAGCAGTGGACCCGGGTCTACTTCGAAGACCCAGTACTTC
clone size: many; J gene: TRBJ2-7; D gene: .; V gene: TRBV20-1; CDR3 protein: CSAKEYEQYF; CDR3 DNA: TGCAGTGCTAAGGAATACGAGCAGTACTTC
clone size: .; J gene: TRBJ2-7; D gene: TRBD2; V gene: TRBV29-1; CDR3 protein: CSATRLRREDEQYF; CDR3 DNA: TGCAGCGCCACGAGACTAAGGCGGGAGGACGAGCAGTACTTC
clone size: many; J gene: TRBJ2-1; D gene: .; V gene: TRBV7-2; CDR3 protein: CASSRTLTDEQFF; CDR3 DNA: TGTGCCAGCAGCAGGACCCTAACGGATGAGCAGTTCTTC
clone size: .; J gene: TRBJ1-5; D gene: .; V gene: TRBV3-1; CDR3 protein: CASSQGGLGQHF; CDR3 DNA: TGTGCCAGCAGCCAAGGAGGCCTGGGACAGCATTTT
clone size: .; J gene: TRBJ2-6; D gene: .; V gene: TRBV6-5; CDR3 protein: CASRTGGAEGANVLTF; CDR3 DNA: TGTGCCAGCAGAACAGGGGGGGCAGAGGGGGCCAACGTCCTGACTTTC
clone size: once; J gene: TRBJ1-1; D gene: .; V gene: TRBV5-1; CDR3 protein: CASSLVAGPNTEAFF; CDR3 DNA: TGCGCCAGCAGCTTGGTTGCGGGGCCGAACACTGAAGCTTTCTTT
clone size: .; J gene: TRBJ1-2; D gene: .; V gene: TRBV3-1; CDR3 protein: CASSLSSVYYGYTF; CDR3 DNA: TGTGCCAGCAGCCTGTCCTCGGTGTACTATGGCTACACCTTC
clone size: few; J gene: TRBJ2-5; D gene: TRBD1; V gene: TRBV20-1; CDR3 protein: CSAVGTARETQYF; CDR3 DNA: TGCAGTGCCGTCGGGACAGCCCGAGAGACCCAGTACTTC
clone size: .; J gene: TRBJ2-7; D gene: .; V gene: TRBV20-1; CDR3 protein: CSAIEFSYNEQYF; CDR3 DNA: TGCAGTGCTATAGAGTTCTCCTACAATGAGCAGTACTTC